The source of this T cell receptor (beta chain) is a study of OX40 agonist ivuxolimab in advanced cancers. Study context: One patient with hepatocellular carcinoma and two with cutaneous melanoma, three in all, had partial responses. Findings of the study overall: The mean number of expanded clones was higher in CD8+ T cells than in CD4+.

The V end was cut by 0 bases, the J end by 5 bases, with 5 bases between. In germline, CDR1 is SGHRS, CDR2 YFSETQ. This CDR3 has 12 residues. With respect to this clone: Its antigen is not known.

Clones were read by immunoSEQ multiplex PCR, and TCRdb kept only the in-frame ones, dropping some. The sample lists around 100,000 clones; almost 90% were seen once. Source: CD4+ or CD8+ T cells sorted from blood, taken in a trial of the OX40 agonist ivuxolimab. The chain recombines TRBV5-1 with TRBJ2-5; D gene unclear. This receptor was identified in an adult with an advanced solid tumor such as melanoma, head and neck, liver or kidney cancer. The CDR3 here is CASSLGSETQYF. DNA for the CDR3: TGCGCCAGCAGCTTGGGTTCGGAGACCCAGTACTTC. The whole variable domain, remainder taken from reference TRBV5-1 and TRBJ2-5, is KAGVTQTPRYLIKTRGQQVTLSCSPISGHRSVSWYQQTPGQGLQFLFEYFSETQRNKGNFPGRFSGRQFSNSRSEMNVSTLELGDSALYLCASSLGSETQYFGPGTRLLVL.